Reported below is one T cell receptor beta chain. As yet, its antigen is unknown. Lacking the conserved final phenylalanine or tryptophan, this CDR3 likely reflects a read error. From unsorted bulk tissue weighing about 20-33 mg, DNA and RNA were co-extracted. CDR1 is SGHVS and CDR2 is FQNEAQ in the germline V gene. The CDR3 consists of 16 residues. This sample is part of a study of tumor-infiltrating lymphocytes in primary liver carcinoma. Study-level results: A significantly higher top-250-clone fraction was found in tumors than in blood (p = 0.039).

TCR beta cDNA was prepared out of approximately 470 ng total RNA by means of a constant-region primer. A slightly modified ARM-PCR protocol with three nested multiplex PCR rounds produced these TCR beta libraries. TRBV1-TRBV30 forward and Cbeta reverse primers drove the first two roughly 10-cycle rounds. MiXCR was run by TCRdb on the multiplex PCR reads, yielding one entry per CDR3 protein. This table holds 84,000 or so distinct CDR3 sequences, about three quarters found once. The rearrangement joins TRBV7-8 to TRBJ2-1; D not resolved. Sequencing was performed on liver tumor tissue from sampling region 1. The subset is: tumor region T1, superior pole. This receptor was taken from a man aged 35 to 55 with primary liver carcinoma and hepatitis B virus infection. CDR3 protein: CATRRTPSSSYNEQFL. The DNA for the CDR3 is TGCGCCACCCGGAGAACCCCGTCCTCTTCCTACAATGAGCAGTTCTTA.